This TCR beta chain is from a study of T cells in Graves' hyperthyroidism and ophthalmopathy (dated by TCRdb to the late 2010s). Study-level background: Peripheral blood samples were taken at the time of initial diagnosis, prior to any treatment. To identify TCR V-J signatures that set the groups apart, the researchers used a discovery cohort of 90 to 100 patients, made up of approximately 43 with Graves' ophthalmopathy and 57 with stable Graves' hyperthyroidism. Whether ophthalmopathy could be predicted prospectively was tested in an independent validation cohort made up of about 18 hyperthyroidism patients plus 17 patients who later progressed to ophthalmopathy. The 100 or so discovery patients were randomly split 7:3 into training and test sets. In addition, the study compared T-cell repertoires in thyroid tissue and in blood from several Graves' hyperthyroidism patients. After sampling, hyperthyroidism patients received methimazole starting at 30 mg daily, and ophthalmopathy patients received high-dose intravenous methylprednisolone. The paper reports TCR Vbeta CDR3 sequencing of approximately 130 peripheral blood samples: approximately 41 ophthalmopathy, about 75 hyperthyroidism and approximately 17 progressor patients. The research as a whole found: During validation, the model predicted progression to ophthalmopathy a median of approximately six months ahead of onset, with 70.59% sensitivity and 72.22% specificity. No statistical method was used to set the sample size in advance, and investigators knew the group allocation. A model built on a 13 V-J signature distinguished ophthalmopathy from stable hyperthyroidism, reaching approximately 89% sensitivity and about 81% specificity in cross-validation and 80%/75% in testing. Most expanded thyroid clonotypes (frequency above 0.001) were also detected in blood, suggesting blood repertoires may reflect thyroid immune responses.

The germline V gene sets CDR1 to SGHTA and CDR2 to FQGTGA. The CDR3 sequence holds 15 residues, the cysteine and phenylalanine included. The DNA shown is the 45-base CDR3, in frame from base 1. V is shortened by 2 bases, J by 0 bases, and the region joining them spans 11 bases. Ophthalmopathy patients had moderately to severely active disease, Clinical Activity Score of at least 3, NOSPECS grade of at least 4, and duration under 3 months. Patients with uncontrolled infections, other autoimmune diseases, pregnancy or lactation were excluded. Diagnoses were established on the basis of clinical symptoms, serum thyroxine and TRAb, thyroid ultrasound, and orbital computed tomography. PBMCs were separated from around 9.1 ml of fresh peripheral blood using Ficoll-Paque density gradient centrifugation. Total RNA was extracted using Trizol reagent, and RNA quality was assessed on an Agilent 2100 Bioanalyzer.

The TCR beta CDR3 regions were amplified from the RNA transcripts. The first round of RT-PCR for the TCR CDR3 was performed with the HTBI primer set and the Qiagen OneStep RT-PCR kit. The libraries were constructed in a second round of multiplex PCR and then size-selected and purified. The libraries were sequenced on an Illumina HiSeq2000 using paired-end 100 bp reads. As for the original processing: SOAPnuke was used to process the raw data, throwing out any read that contained adapters or uncalled bases, had a mean Phred below 15, or lacked an exact constant-primer or identifier match. High-quality paired reads were merged using COPE v1.2.5, and each unique nucleotide sequence was defined as a clonotype. Clonotypes were aligned to IMGT TRBV, TRBD and TRBJ reference segments using MiTCR v1.1. The analysis included only V-J combinations with a frequency above 0.0001, which together covered around 99% of the repertoires. A TCS score was defined as the ratio between F50 (clonal expansion) and ExV (chaos), using BLOSUM62-based TCRdist between CDR3 peptides within each V-J. Welch's t-statistics and random forest reduced around 510 V-J features to fewer than 15, which were used in a naive Bayes classifier (R e1071). TCRdb reworked the public reads: Q25 trimming with fastp, MiXCR clone assembly, productive beta chains retained. Rows matching on CDR3 protein sequence are summarized as one entry with the most common DNA and genes. The V and J calls shown here were made by TCRdb, not taken from the authors' results. The sample table shows hundreds of thousands of distinct CDR3 sequences, and around a fifth are seen once. Around 47% of the sample belongs to the ten largest clones.

The table lists this clonotype with a few counts. The target of this receptor is not known. Per-nucleotide qualities are absent, and no much larger clonotype sits a single base away. Sequencing was done on a sample of blood. Rearrangement joined TRBV7-3 to TRBJ2-7; no D gene can be assigned with confidence. The TCR sequence derives from a woman between 70 and 85 years old with Graves' ophthalmopathy. The CDR3 in this case is CASSLETVGSYEQYF. Read as DNA, the sequence is TGTGCCAGCAGCTTAGAGACTGTTGGCTCCTACGAGCAGTACTTC. When the CDR3 is completed using the reference TRBV7-3 and TRBJ2-7 genes on either side, the full variable domain is GAGVSQTPSNKVTEKGKYVELRCDPISGHTALYWYRQSLGQGPEFLIYFQGTGAADDSGLPNDRFFAVRPEGSVSTLKIQRTERGDSAVYLCASSLETVGSYEQYFGPGTRLTVT.